This T cell receptor beta chain was recorded in a study of blood T cell repertoires in COVID-19. Study-level information: Sources were T cells, B-cell-depleted T cells, or PBMCs; the material itself was cDNA or gDNA.

Germline CDR1 and CDR2: SGHRS and YFSETQ. This CDR3 spans 16 amino acids. Deletions cut 4 bases from V and 0 bases from J, with 14 bases between. Methods used by the authors: Estimated nucleated cell counts came from reference gene primer amplification. Measured with immunoSEQ multiplex PCR; TCRdb has only the in-frame clones, and not every one. That table supplies the V and J calls and clone size; D and trimming were determined from the DNA. The table records some 190,000 clones, roughly 87% of them present only once. Adults between about 18 and 95 years of age took part from about two dozen US areas. Clinical history as reported by participants underpinned cohort assignment.

Sequencing input: PBMCs or T cells enriched from blood (not recorded which). The receptor was derived from a woman aged 40-49 years with acute COVID-19. The chain carries TRBV5-1 and TRBJ1-3; tentatively, D is TRBD1 (5 bases). In DNA form, the CDR3 reads TGCGCCAGCAGCAAGGGACGGGAGAACTCTGGAAACACCATATATTTT. Its translation is CASSKGRENSGNTIYF.